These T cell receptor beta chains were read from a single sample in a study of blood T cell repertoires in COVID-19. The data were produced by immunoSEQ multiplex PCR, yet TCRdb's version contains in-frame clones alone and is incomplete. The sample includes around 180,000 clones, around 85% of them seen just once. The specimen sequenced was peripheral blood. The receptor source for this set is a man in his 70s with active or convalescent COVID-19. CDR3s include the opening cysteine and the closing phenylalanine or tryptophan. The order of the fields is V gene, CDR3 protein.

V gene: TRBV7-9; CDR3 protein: CASSLLGPEQYF
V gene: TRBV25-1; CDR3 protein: CASCTGFCEKLFF
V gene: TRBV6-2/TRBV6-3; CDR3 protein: CASSFTMNTEAFF
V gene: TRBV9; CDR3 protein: CASSVRTPGDF
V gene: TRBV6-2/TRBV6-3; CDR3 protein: CASSYGILMNNEQFF
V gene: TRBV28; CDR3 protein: CASGNRDSPWETQYF
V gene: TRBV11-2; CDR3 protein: CASRRGSSYEQYF
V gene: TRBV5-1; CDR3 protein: CASSLAVGSRIGELFF
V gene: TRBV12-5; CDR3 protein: CASGLVVGSSSGVHPPWNEQFF
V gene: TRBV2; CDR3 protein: CASSEAGTNNQPQHF
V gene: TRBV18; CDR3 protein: CASSPQVPGANAAFF
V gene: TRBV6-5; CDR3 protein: CASSLRPESSYEQYF